This is a list of T cell receptor beta chains from one sample in a study of blood T cell repertoires in COVID-19. Assay used: immunoSEQ multiplex PCR; TCRdb lists only in-frame clones, some missing. The sample carries about 160,000 clones, more than 65% recorded once. Sequenced input: peripheral blood. These receptors were collected from an elderly woman with acute or convalescent COVID-19. The CDR3 runs from the conserved cysteine through the conserved F or W. A D gene is named only where the DNA matches it firmly. Only part of the rows carry a size: once, few, many, or a class if the clone is expanded.

CDR3,DNA,D,J,V,length,size
CATTPREGDTQYF,TGTGCCACCACCCCGCGGGAGGGGGATACGCAGTATTTT,TRBD2,TRBJ2-3,TRBV10-3,13,NA
CASSERRDNSPLHF,TGTGCCAGCAGTGAGAGACGGGATAATTCACCCCTCCACTTT,NA,TRBJ1-6,TRBV6-1,14,NA
CASSRAAEAFF,TGTGCCTCTTCCAGGGCCGCTGAAGCTTTCTTT,NA,TRBJ1-1,TRBV2,11,NA
CASSFGDRGLDTQYF,TGTGCCAGCAGCTTTGGGGACAGGGGGCTCGATACGCAGTATTTT,TRBD1,TRBJ2-3,TRBV7-9,15,NA
CASLPFSGSPHEQFF,TGTGCCAGTCTCCCCTTTAGCGGGAGCCCCCATGAGCAGTTCTTC,TRBD2,TRBJ2-1,TRBV19,15,NA
CASSPGPGGASYEQYF,TGTGCCAGCAGCCCTGGGCCCGGCGGGGCCTCCTACGAGCAGTACTTC,NA,TRBJ2-7,TRBV14,16,NA
CASSYSGTGSYEQYF,TGTGCCAGCAGTTACTCGGGGACAGGGTCCTACGAGCAGTACTTC,TRBD1,TRBJ2-7,TRBV6-5,15,NA
CASSLGGLSTDTQYF,TGTGCCAGCAGCTTGGGGGGGCTGAGCACAGATACGCAGTATTTT,NA,TRBJ2-3,TRBV11-1,15,NA
CASSLVSPGTGSEQYF,TGTGCCAGCAGCTTAGTTTCACCTGGGACAGGCTCCGAGCAGTACTTC,TRBD1,TRBJ2-7,TRBV7-2,16,NA
CASSLGSVLAEQYF,TGTGCCAGCAGCTTAGGGTCGGTACTAGCGGAGCAGTACTTC,TRBD2,TRBJ2-7,TRBV7-2,14,many
CASGPPSGTSGGRGGETQYF,TGTGCTAGTGGCCCTCCCTCGGGGACTAGCGGGGGCCGGGGGGGTGAGACCCAGTACTTC,TRBD2,TRBJ2-5,TRBV12-5,20,NA
CASSGITGTGGTEAFF,TGTGCCAGCAGCGGTATTACCGGGACAGGGGGCACTGAAGCTTTCTTT,TRBD1,TRBJ1-1,TRBV4-2,16,many
CAWTLGLAGFGELFF,TGTGCCTGGACCCTCGGACTAGCCGGCTTCGGGGAGCTGTTTTTT,TRBD2,TRBJ2-2,TRBV30,15,NA
CASSEGFGGGWTEAFF,TGTGCCAGCAGTGAAGGGTTCGGGGGTGGCTGGACTGAAGCTTTCTTT,NA,TRBJ1-1,TRBV6-1,16,NA
CASGILGAGNGNQPQHF,TGTGCCAGTGGGATCTTGGGAGCGGGAAATGGCAATCAGCCCCAGCATTTT,NA,TRBJ1-5,TRBV19,17,NA
CASKASGTYEQYF,TGTGCCAGCAAGGCTAGCGGAACCTACGAGCAGTACTTC,TRBD2,TRBJ2-7,TRBV27,13,NA
CASSLQGATYEQYF,TGTGCCAGTAGTCTACAGGGGGCAACCTACGAGCAGTACTTC,TRBD1,TRBJ2-7,TRBV19,14,NA
CASSLSASGGETQYF,TGCGCCAGCAGCTTGTCCGCCAGCGGGGGGGAGACCCAGTACTTC,TRBD2,TRBJ2-5,TRBV5-1,15,NA
CASSDKSGTPSSYNEQFF,TGTGCCAGCAGCGACAAATCGGGGACTCCCAGCTCCTACAATGAGCAGTTCTTC,NA,TRBJ2-1,TRBV9,18,NA
CASLWQPGGDEQYF,TGCGCCAGCCTATGGCAGCCGGGGGGAGACGAGCAGTACTTC,TRBD2,TRBJ2-7,TRBV5-1,14,NA
CASSQDIPTAGGRANEQFF,TGCGCCAGCAGCCAAGATATCCCCACTGCTGGCGGGAGGGCCAATGAGCAGTTCTTC,TRBD2,TRBJ2-1,TRBV4-1,19,NA
CATREYSYNSPLHF,TGTGCCACTCGGGAGTACTCCTATAATTCACCCCTCCACTTT,NA,TRBJ1-6,TRBV10-3,14,NA
CASSPNRVDQPQHF,TGTGCCAGCTCACCGAACAGGGTGGATCAGCCCCAGCATTTT,NA,TRBJ1-5,TRBV18,14,NA
CASSTTANQPQHF,TGTGCCAGTAGTACGACAGCTAATCAGCCCCAGCATTTT,NA,TRBJ1-5,TRBV19,13,once
CASSRGQGASKSTGELFF,TGTGCCAGCAGCCGAGGACAGGGGGCGAGCAAGAGTACCGGGGAGCTGTTTTTT,TRBD1,TRBJ2-2,TRBV5-5,18,once
CASKEQESYGYTF,TGTGCCAGCAAAGAACAGGAGTCCTATGGCTACACCTTC,NA,TRBJ1-2,TRBV2,13,NA
CASSYFRENTEAFF,TGTGCCAGCAGTTATTTCAGGGAGAACACTGAAGCTTTCTTT,NA,TRBJ1-1,TRBV6-5,14,NA
CASSSGTVFSYEQYF,TGTGCCAGCAGTTCCGGGACAGTCTTCTCCTACGAGCAGTACTTC,TRBD1,TRBJ2-7,TRBV28,15,NA
CASSFGGTGELFF,TGTGCCAGCAGTTTCGGGGGAACCGGGGAGCTGTTTTTT,NA,TRBJ2-2,TRBV28,13,NA
CATSRGLAGGPVGTDTQYF,TGTGCCACCAGCAGAGGTCTAGCGGGAGGGCCGGTCGGGACAGATACGCAGTATTTT,TRBD2,TRBJ2-3,TRBV15,19,NA
CASSLDGVRGYGYTF,TGTGCCAGCAGCTTGGATGGGGTTAGGGGCTATGGCTACACCTTC,NA,TRBJ1-2,TRBV5-6,15,NA
CSAIGGDEQYF,TGCAGTGCTATTGGGGGGGACGAGCAGTACTTC,TRBD2,TRBJ2-7,TRBV20-1,11,NA
CASSPRTGGPSQETQYF,TGTGCCAGCTCACCAAGGACAGGGGGGCCCTCCCAAGAGACCCAGTACTTC,TRBD1,TRBJ2-5,TRBV18,17,NA
CASSSTGDITGELFF,TGTGCCAGCAGTTCGACAGGGGACATCACCGGGGAGCTGTTTTTT,TRBD1,TRBJ2-2,TRBV28,15,few
CASSAGTGGGATNEKLFF,TGTGCCAGCAGTGCCGGGACAGGCGGGGGGGCAACTAATGAAAAACTGTTTTTT,TRBD1,TRBJ1-4,TRBV27,18,NA
CASSPGTGGRNTIYF,TGTGCCAGCAGTCCGGGGACAGGGGGGCGAAACACCATATATTTT,TRBD1,TRBJ1-3,TRBV3-1/TRBV3-2,15,NA
CASSLGQLNEQFF,TGTGCCAGCAGCTTAGGACAGCTAAATGAGCAGTTCTTC,NA,TRBJ2-1,TRBV7-9,13,once
CSAAGNFGNTIYF,TGCAGCGCCGCGGGTAACTTTGGAAACACCATATATTTT,NA,TRBJ1-3,TRBV29-1,13,NA
CASSRATGSSKNIQYF,TGTGCCAGCAGCCGGGCCACGGGGTCGAGCAAAAACATTCAGTACTTC,NA,TRBJ2-4,TRBV27,16,NA
CASGHHGQGSNYGYTF,TGCGCCAGCGGCCATCATGGACAGGGTTCTAACTATGGCTACACCTTC,TRBD1,TRBJ1-2,TRBV5-1,16,few
CASSQSDEQFF,TGTGCCAGCAGCCAGTCGGATGAGCAGTTCTTC,NA,TRBJ2-1,TRBV3-1/TRBV3-2,11,NA
CASSEAGPNTEAFF,TGCGCCAGCAGTGAGGCAGGCCCGAACACTGAAGCTTTCTTT,NA,TRBJ1-1,TRBV10-2,14,NA
CASSLGGVAGYTF,TGTGCCAGCAGTTTGGGAGGGGTGGCTGGCTACACCTTC,NA,TRBJ1-2,TRBV7-8,13,NA
CASSLGRDIFDTQYF,TGCGCCAGCAGCTTAGGCCGGGACATATTTGATACGCAGTATTTT,NA,TRBJ2-3,TRBV5-1,15,few
CASSVGSLAGGTDTQYF,TGTGCCAGCAGCGTAGGTAGTCTAGCGGGAGGCACAGATACGCAGTATTTT,TRBD2,TRBJ2-3,TRBV9,17,once
CASSGRDNSYEQYF,TGTGCCAGCAGTGGGCGGGATAACTCCTACGAGCAGTACTTC,NA,TRBJ2-7,TRBV14,14,NA
CSAQYRETQYF,TGCAGTGCTCAATACAGGGAGACCCAGTACTTC,NA,TRBJ2-5,TRBV20-1,11,NA
CSGTGQDTQYF,TGCAGCGGGACGGGACAGGATACGCAGTATTTT,TRBD1,TRBJ2-3,TRBV29-1,11,NA
CASSLLGQGSTGELFF,TGTGCCAGCAGCTTACTCGGACAGGGGAGCACCGGGGAGCTGTTTTTT,TRBD1,TRBJ2-2,TRBV11-2,16,NA
CSATIRDLAFF,TGCAGTGCTACTATCCGGGACTTGGCTTTCTTT,NA,TRBJ1-1,TRBV20-1,11,once
CASRAPAGFNSPLHF,TGCGCCAGCAGGGCCCCCGCAGGGTTTAATTCACCCCTCCACTTT,NA,TRBJ1-6,TRBV4-1,15,few
CASKFYGTPNTEAFF,TGTGCCAGCAAATTTTACGGGACACCGAACACTGAAGCTTTCTTT,NA,TRBJ1-1,TRBV5-6,15,NA
CASSSSGGINSPLHF,TGTGCCAGCAGCTCTAGTGGGGGGATAAATTCACCCCTCCACTTT,NA,TRBJ1-6,TRBV7-9,15,NA